This entry concerns a single T cell receptor (beta chain). The antigen remains undetermined. Clones were sequenced by immunoSEQ multiplex PCR, and TCRdb holds only the in-frame ones, with some missing. The repertoire includes tens of thousands of clones, roughly nine tenths of them detected once, and 4.2% sits in the top ten. In germline, CDR1 is LNHDA, CDR2 SQIVND (reference sequence). With 5 bases clipped from V and 7 bases from J, the junction kept 17 bases outside the gene matches. CDR3 length: 16 residues. This entry belongs to a study of OX40 agonist ivuxolimab in advanced cancers. General study results and limits: In the 0.1 to 3.0 mg/kg range, CD4+ and CD8+ blood T cells had expanded clonally by week 6. Partial responders receiving 0.1-3.0 mg/kg showed among the lowest clonal expansion.

The chain recombines TRBV19 with TRBJ2-7; 7 bases are shared with TRBD2. The sample in question was CD4+ or CD8+ T cells sorted from blood, obtained in a trial of the OX40 agonist ivuxolimab. The sequence was collected from an adult with an advanced solid tumor such as melanoma, head and neck, liver or kidney cancer. CDR3 nucleotide sequence: TGTGCCAGTAGTCCCACCCGAAGCGGGACCCTTTGGGAGCAGTACTTC. This gives the protein CASSPTRSGTLWEQYF. The variable domain in full, with the rest retrieved from reference TRBV19 and TRBJ2-7, is DGGITQSPKYLFRKEGQNVTLSCEQNLNHDAMYWYRQDPGQGLRLIYYSQIVNDFQKGDIAEGYSVSREKKESFPLTVTSAQKNPTAFYLCASSPTRSGTLWEQYFGPGTRLTVT.